The T cell receptor beta chain under discussion was sequenced for a study of T cells in localized non-small cell lung cancer. Trimming at V came to 2 bases and at J to 3 bases, leaving 7 bases not matched to a gene. From germline, CDR1 is SGHVS and CDR2 FQNEAQ. This CDR3 contains 16 residues. Study-level findings and limits: The greatest T cell clonality was found in uninvolved adjacent lung (higher than in tumor).

TCRdb's copy holds only in-frame clones and misses some; the assay was immunoSEQ multiplex PCR. The sample holds 45,000 to 50,000 clones, roughly nine tenths seen once. As regards this clone: No antigen is known for it.

Sequenced material: PBMCs, taken before any cancer treatment. The chain carries TRBV7-8 and TRBJ1-5; 7 bases align to TRBD1. The source of this sequence is a man between 40 and 75 years old with stage II lung adenocarcinoma. The CDR3 is CASSLMPRGNNQPQHF. The DNA for the CDR3 is TGTGCCAGCAGCTTAATGCCCAGGGGGAACAATCAGCCCCAGCATTTT.